What follows is one T cell receptor (beta chain) and its context. What it binds is unknown. Germline V gene sequence: CDR1 MGHRA, CDR2 YSYEKL. With 5 bases removed from V and 4 bases from J, the gap between germline ends came to 11 bases. CDR3 length: 13 amino acids. A second PCR of about 7 to 12 cycles used a sample-barcoded 5' primer and a J-beta primer mix. The template-switch adaptor, which had 12 random nucleotides, put a tag on each cDNA molecule. From the 5' RACE reads, TCRdb called clonotypes with MiXCR, one entry per CDR3 protein. This table has roughly 2 million distinct CDR3 sequences, about 50% appearing once. This record comes from a study of blood T cells in healthy people across ages. General study results and limits: The lack of PBMC sorting stopped any conclusive naive versus antigen-experienced comparison.

This chain connects TRBV4-1 to TRBJ1-2; D not certain. Sequenced input: blood. This receptor was taken from a woman aged 40 to 50 in good health. CDR3 in amino acids: CASSYLEGYGYTF. The CDR3 nucleotides read TGCGCCAGCAGCTACCTCGAAGGCTATGGCTACACCTTC.